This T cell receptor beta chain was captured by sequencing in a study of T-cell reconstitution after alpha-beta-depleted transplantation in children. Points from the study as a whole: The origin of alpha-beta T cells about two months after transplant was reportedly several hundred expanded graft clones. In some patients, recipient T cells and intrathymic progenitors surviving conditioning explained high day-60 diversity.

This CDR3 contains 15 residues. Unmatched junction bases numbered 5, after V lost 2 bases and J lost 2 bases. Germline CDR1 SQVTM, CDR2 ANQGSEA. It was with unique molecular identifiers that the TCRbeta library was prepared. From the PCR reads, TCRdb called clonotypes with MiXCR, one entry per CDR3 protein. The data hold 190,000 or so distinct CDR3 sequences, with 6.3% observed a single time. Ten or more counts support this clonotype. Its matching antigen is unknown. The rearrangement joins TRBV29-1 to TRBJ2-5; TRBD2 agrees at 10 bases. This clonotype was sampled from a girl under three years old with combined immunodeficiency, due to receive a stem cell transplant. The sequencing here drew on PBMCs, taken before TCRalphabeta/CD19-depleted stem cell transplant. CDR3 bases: TGCAGCGTTGAACTAGCGGGGGTGAAACAAGAGACCCAGTACTTC. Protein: CSVELAGVKQETQYF.